This TCR beta chain emerged from a study of blood T cells in healthy people across ages. Study results and caveats: Unsorted PBMCs prevented conclusive naive versus antigen-experienced comparison. Observed TCR beta diversity per million T cells went down as age went up. This fall followed a roughly linear course with age.

PCR was performed a second time for 7 to 11 cycles using a sample-barcoded 5' primer and a J-beta primer mix. MiXCR, run by TCRdb on the 5' RACE reads, gives a single entry per CDR3 protein. Seen here are about 1.6 million distinct CDR3 sequences, 34% observed once, and the top ten hold around 10%. This clonotype was counted a single time. Its specificity is unknown. A much more abundant neighbour one base away suggests this may be a read error. Looked up from germline, CDR1 is SQVTM and CDR2 is ANQGSEA. The CDR3 contains 12 residues. Sequences were obtained from blood. This chain uses TRBV29-1 with TRBJ1-2, with TRBD1 matching over 9 bases. This clonotype was sampled from a woman aged 30 to 39 in good health. For the CDR3, the DNA is TGCAGCGCGGGACAGGGTAGCTATGACTACACCTTC. Protein product: CSAGQGSYDYTF. Using reference TRBV29-1 and TRBJ1-2 for the parts outside the CDR3, the full variable domain is SAVISQKPSRDICQRGTSLTIQCQVDSQVTMMFWYRQQPGQSLTLIATANQGSEATYESGFVIDKFPISRPNLTFSTLTVSNMSPEDSSIYLCSAGQGSYDYTFGSGTRLTVV.